Sequencing of this TCR beta chain was carried out in a study of identical twins. Template switching, a step in the protocol, added a universal primer site, and cDNA carried unique molecular identifiers. TCRdb itself ran the 5' RACE reads through MiXCR, one entry per CDR3 protein. The sample yields over 250,000 distinct CDR3 sequences, over 8.5% seen once. V gave up 3 bases and J gave up 0 bases, with 15 bases separating them. The CDR3 is made up of 15 amino acids. CDR1 is DFQATT, CDR2 SNEGSKA, per germline (reference sequence). Points from the study as a whole: In drawing conclusions, the study used cross-sectional statistical analysis and did not follow the same donors.

This clonotype was recorded a few times. Antigen specificity is unknown. The data also belong to a second study, concerning yellow fever vaccine responses in identical twins. Turning to that study: Twin vaccine T cell responses reportedly seemed partly convergent, partly personalized.

The TCR was taken from a young woman in good health. Source material: CD8+ T cells sorted from blood. V is TRBV20-1 and J is TRBJ2-7, with a weak D call TRBD2 (6 bases). The CDR3 here is CSASGGTLSSYEQYF. CDR3 DNA: TGCAGTGCTAGTGGGGGGACTTTAAGCTCCTACGAGCAGTACTTC.